These T cell receptor beta chains were read from a single sample in a study of blood T cell repertoires in COVID-19. Sequencing was performed with immunoSEQ multiplex PCR; in TCRdb, only in-frame clones are kept and a portion is missing. In the table there are more than 200,000 clones, roughly 84% of which are singletons. Input material: peripheral blood. These receptors came from a woman in her 40s with active or convalescent COVID-19. CDR3s include the opening cysteine and the closing phenylalanine or tryptophan.

j_gene,v_gene,CDR3aa
TRBJ2-2,TRBV5-1,CASSTGQGTLGSTGELFF
TRBJ1-6,TRBV7-8,CASSFGGRNSPLHF
TRBJ2-3,TRBV7-9,CASSPTATSTDTQYF
TRBJ1-1,TRBV2,CASRGIRTVNTEAFF
TRBJ1-2,TRBV19,CASSITTVSYGYTF
TRBJ1-1,TRBV11-1,CASSLEGTGFEAFF
TRBJ1-5,TRBV2,CASSDWQGLNQPQHF
TRBJ2-7,TRBV4-1,CASSRWTGGTYEQYF
TRBJ2-2,TRBV5-4,CASSPGLAGGPTGELFF
TRBJ1-3,TRBV19,CASSISGQLSGNTIYF
TRBJ1-1,TRBV5-1,CASSFEGAETEAFF
TRBJ2-2,TRBV2,CASSEGPGYTGELFF
TRBJ2-4,TRBV12-3/TRBV12-4,CASGDLAKNIQYF
TRBJ1-6,TRBV30,CAVRPGYNSPLHF
TRBJ1-6,TRBV9,CASNILRDRGNSPLHF
TRBJ1-1,TRBV19,CAIRTRGQRGTEAFF
TRBJ2-7,TRBV28,CASSSSDRTYEQYF
TRBJ2-1,TRBV5-1,CASSAGTGGNEQFF
TRBJ1-2,TRBV11-1,CASSPGSGGGYTF
TRBJ1-1,TRBV6-5,CASSLPGTLNTEAFF
TRBJ2-3,TRBV11-1,CASSKGGQWGTDTQYF
TRBJ1-6,TRBV27,CASSLRDRNSPLHF